This T cell receptor (beta chain) is from a study of cytomegalovirus exposure and HLA in healthy donors. Study background: In an early release, HLA-typed donors contributed tens of millions of unique TCR sequences. Study conclusions and caveats: As a later analysis showed, several of the most significant clusters appeared to be linked to common viral pathogens. What was likely a sequencing artifact was a cluster of highly shared sequence variants.

Germline trimming cut 5 bases from V and 0 bases from J; bases unmatched to any gene: 5. Germline values: CDR1 LNHDA, CDR2 SQIVND (reference sequence). The CDR3 spans 16 residues. This clone is a singleton in its sample. Its antigen is unknown. Primers: 60 Vbeta forward and 13 Jbeta reverse. In the original workflow: Among the unique TCR beta chains that a later analysis counted, 75 million to 85 million in all, 10 million to 13 million were shared. The data were produced by immunoSEQ multiplex PCR, yet TCRdb's version contains in-frame clones alone and is incomplete. The V and J calls and clone size were taken over from that table, and D and trimming were inferred from the DNA. The sample includes under 150,000 clones, 65% to 90% seen only once; the top ten take roughly 2.7%.

The clonotype comes from a man aged 45-65 years in good health and CMV-seronegative. The chain employs TRBV19 and TRBJ2-4, with 9 bases aligning to TRBD1. The sequenced material came from PBMCs. CDR3 DNA: TGTGCCAGTAGTCCGTACAGGGGGCAAGCCAAAAACATTCAGTACTTC. Translation gives CASSPYRGQAKNIQYF.